This T cell receptor beta chain was retrieved from a study of blood T cell repertoires in COVID-19. The ends were cut back, 2 bases at V and 6 bases at J, with 16 bases in the middle. Germline CDR1 MNHEY, CDR2 SVGEGT. The CDR3 is 15 residues long. The protocol was immunoSEQ multiplex PCR, while the TCRdb copy is restricted to in-frame clones and leaves out a portion. The sample consists of roughly 400,000 clones, about 88% of them appearing once. Clinical history reported by participants formed the basis on which cohorts were assigned. This chain connects TRBV6-2 or TRBV6-3 to TRBJ2-5; unclear D gene. This receptor was taken from a woman aged 18-29 years who had been exposed to COVID-19. The sample consisted of PBMCs or T cells enriched from blood (not recorded which). CDR3 sequence: CASSYPLPPFQTQYF. CDR3 nucleotide sequence: TGTGCCAGCAGTTACCCACTCCCCCCTTTCCAGACCCAGTACTTC.